What follows are 17 T cell receptor beta chains derived from one specimen sequenced in a study of T cells in Graves' hyperthyroidism and ophthalmopathy. Amplification yielded TCR beta CDR3 regions, with RNA transcripts as the source. During a first-round RT-PCR of the TCR CDR3, the HTBI primer set was used. TCRdb redid the calling of the multiplex PCR reads with MiXCR, one entry per CDR3 protein. The sample comprises almost 350,000 distinct CDR3 sequences, less than 20% of which are singletons, and about 14% rests with the top ten. The material sequenced was blood. These receptor sequences come from a woman aged 40 to 50 with Graves' ophthalmopathy.

This clonotype was seen at least ten times. The chain uses TRBV19 and TRBJ2-7; maybe TRBD1 (6 bases). Between the trimmed V and J ends, which lost 7 bases and 4 bases, there was a span of 11 bases. The length of the CDR3 is 12 residues. Germline assignment: CDR1 LNHDA and CDR2 SQIVND (reference sequence). The CDR3, as DNA: TGTGCCAGTATCCAACAGGGTTACGAGCAGTACTTC. This sequence encodes CASIQQGYEQYF.

Many counts were recorded for this clonotype. The V gene is TRBV6-2 or TRBV6-3, the J gene TRBJ2-7; TRBD1 matches at 7 bases. Losses at the gene ends were 6 bases for V and 3 bases for J; bases not matched to a gene: 5. CDR1 is MNHEY, CDR2 SVGEGT, per germline. This CDR3 contains 13 residues. The CDR3 DNA sequence: TGTGCCAGCAGGACAGGGAATGACTACGAGCAGTACTTC. Amino acid sequence: CASRTGNDYEQYF.

The sample holds many counts of this clonotype. The gene calls are TRBV2 and TRBJ1-5; D uncertain. The germline gives CDR1 SNHLY, CDR2 FYNNEI. This CDR3 is 13 amino acids long. Deletions cut 7 bases from V and 0 bases from J, with 7 bases between. For the CDR3, the DNA is TGTGCCAGCAACGGGTATAGCAATCAGCCCCAGCATTTT. It codes for CASNGYSNQPQHF.

The sample holds many counts of this clonotype. The rearrangement joins TRBV12-5 to TRBJ1-1; D gene ambiguous. V was pared by 0 bases and J by 0 bases, with 17 bases between. CDR1 and CDR2 (germline): LGHNT, FRNRAP. The CDR3 totals 18 residues. The CDR3 region is CASGLVLGGQSMNTEAFF. The CDR3, as DNA: TGTGCTAGTGGTTTGGTACTGGGCGGGCAGTCCATGAACACTGAAGCTTTCTTT.

This clonotype came up a few times. The V call is TRBV13, the J call TRBJ2-5; D unclear. Trimming removed 1 base from V and 0 bases from J, with 6 bases in between. Germline CDR1 PRHDT, CDR2 FYEKMQ (reference sequence). The CDR3 consists of 14 residues. The CDR3 DNA is TGTGCCAGCAGCTTAGTACAGAACCAAGAGACCCAGTACTTC. Its translation is CASSLVQNQETQYF. Drawing the rest from reference TRBV13 and TRBJ2-5, the complete variable domain is AAGVIQSPRHLIKEKRETATLKCYPIPRHDTVYWYQQGPGQDPQFLISFYEKMQSDKGSIPDRFSAQQFSDYHSELNMSSLELGDSALYFCASSLVQNQETQYFGPGTRLLVL.

Remarks on this clonotype: An end of the junction differs from the germline gene, which may be a read error. This chain links TRBV30 with TRBJ2-7; tentative D call: TRBD1 (6 bases). CDR1 is GTSNPN, CDR2 SVGIG, per germline (reference sequence). The CDR3 is made up of 15 amino acids. The CDR3 DNA sequence: TGTGTCTGGAGCCCAGGGGCGGACAGTTCCTACGAGCAGTACTTC. This gives the protein CVWSPGADSSYEQYF.

This clonotype has a count of ten or more. The chain links TRBV11-2 to TRBJ2-7; 8 bases are shared with TRBD1. Germline V gene lookup returns CDR1 SGHAT and CDR2 FQNNGV. The CDR3 is 16 residues long. Losses at the gene ends were 5 bases for V and 0 bases for J; bases not matched to a gene: 9. The CDR3 protein is CASSPRQGFSSYEQYF. The CDR3, as DNA: TGTGCCAGCAGCCCTCGACAGGGGTTTTCCTCCTACGAGCAGTACTTC.

This clonotype has ten or more counts. The V call is TRBV28, the J call TRBJ2-7; 10 bases map to TRBD2. The V segment lost 6 bases and the J segment 3 bases; nucleotides outside the gene matches: 8. Per germline, CDR1 MDHEN and CDR2 SYDVKM. This CDR3 comprises 15 residues. The CDR3 sequence is CASSIQRTSGYEQYF. CDR3 DNA: TGTGCCAGCAGCATACAGAGGACTAGCGGCTACGAGCAGTACTTC.

This clonotype was observed at least ten times. The V and J genes are TRBV29-1 and TRBJ2-2, with TRBD1 matching over 7 bases. Trimming removed 4 bases from V and 0 bases from J; junction bases left unmatched: 5. Germline V lookup: CDR1 SQVTM, CDR2 ANQGSEA. The CDR3 runs 15 residues. CDR3 loop: CSVAPDRTNTGELFF. The DNA for the CDR3 is TGCAGCGTTGCCCCGGACAGGACGAACACCGGGGAGCTGTTTTTT.

This clonotype occurred many times. The CDR3 DNA reads TGTGCCAGCAGTCTAACCACAGGGAGCACTGAAGCTTTCTTT. This encodes CASSLTTGSTEAFF. V gene TRBV28 combines with J gene TRBJ1-1; D is perhaps TRBD1 (6 bases). Germline-derived CDR1 and CDR2 are MDHEN and SYDVKM. Trimming shortened V by 5 bases and J by 4 bases, and 14 bases separated the two germline ends. The CDR3 spans 14 residues. The entire variable domain, with the rest obtained from reference TRBV28 and TRBJ1-1, is as follows: DVKVTQSSRYLVKRTGEKVFLECVQDMDHENMFWYRQDPGLGLRLIYFSYDVKMKEKGDIPEGYSVSREKKERFSLILESASTNQTSMYLCASSLTTGSTEAFFGQGTRLTVV.

Many counts were recorded for this clonotype. Written as DNA, the CDR3 is TGTGCCAGCAGGTCCGGGACAGGGGGTTACACTGAAGCTTTCTTT. Its protein is CASRSGTGGYTEAFF. This rearrangement joins TRBV12-3 or TRBV12-4 to TRBJ1-1; 11 nucleotides line up with TRBD1. The CDR3 length is 15 residues. With 6 bases clipped from V and 3 bases from J, the junction kept 6 bases outside the gene matches.

This clonotype has ten or more counts. The J gene is TRBJ2-5, the V gene TRBV11-2; no firm D call. Between the trimmed V and J ends, which lost 1 base and 0 bases, there was a span of 9 bases. The CDR3 is 15 residues long. Germline V CDR1 and CDR2: SGHAT, FQNNGV. The CDR3 bases are TGTGCCAGCAGCTTAGGGGTACAGAACCAAGAGACCCAGTACTTC. This codes for CASSLGVQNQETQYF.

This clonotype was counted many times. The rearrangement links TRBV6-1 to TRBJ1-2; D call uncertain. Germline V gives CDR1 MNHNS, CDR2 SASEGT. The CDR3 loop spans 13 amino acids. Trimming removed 0 bases at V and 6 bases at J, with 8 bases between. CDR3 nucleotides: TGTGCCAGCAGTGAAGCGCCGAGAAATGGCTACACCTTC. Amino acid sequence: CASSEAPRNGYTF.

J is TRBJ1-1 and V is TRBV20-1, with D possibly matching TRBD1 (5 bases). CDR3 length equals 16 residues. Looked up from germline, CDR1 is DFQATT and CDR2 is SNEGSKA (reference sequence). V was trimmed by 5 bases and J by 0 bases, leaving 19 bases between them. In DNA, the CDR3 is TGCAGTGCTCGGGGGTCGGGGGTCGGGGTGAACACTGAAGCTTTCTTT. This gives the protein CSARGSGVGVNTEAFF.

This clonotype was observed at least ten times. V and J are TRBV20-1 and TRBJ1-6; D possibly corresponds to TRBD1 (5 bases). The CDR3 covers 15 residues. Trimming removed 3 bases at V and 8 bases at J, with 17 bases between. Per the germline V gene, CDR1 is DFQATT and CDR2 is SNEGSKA (reference sequence). In DNA form, the CDR3 reads TGCAGTGCTAGGGGGACGAGGGGCAGTCATTCACCCCTCCACTTT. Translating gives CSARGTRGSHSPLHF.

This clonotype was counted ten times or more. V and J are TRBV12-3 or TRBV12-4 and TRBJ2-2; D possibly corresponds to TRBD1 (6 bases). This CDR3 is built from 16 residues. V was shortened by 2 bases and J by 3 bases, with 13 bases between the two germline ends. The chain's CDR3 is CASSLTGPWDTGELFF. The CDR3, as DNA: TGTGCCAGCAGTTTAACAGGGCCGTGGGACACCGGGGAGCTGTTTTTT.

This clonotype was seen repeatedly, ten times or more. The chain couples TRBV3-1 to TRBJ2-2, with D tentatively TRBD2 (6 bases). Germline CDR1 is LGHDT and CDR2 is YNNKEL (reference sequence). CDR3 size: 14 residues. V lost 1 base to trimming and J lost 3 bases, with 6 bases between them. The CDR3 nucleotides read TGTGCCAGCAGCCAAGCTAGCGACACCGGGGAGCTGTTTTTT. As protein: CASSQASDTGELFF.